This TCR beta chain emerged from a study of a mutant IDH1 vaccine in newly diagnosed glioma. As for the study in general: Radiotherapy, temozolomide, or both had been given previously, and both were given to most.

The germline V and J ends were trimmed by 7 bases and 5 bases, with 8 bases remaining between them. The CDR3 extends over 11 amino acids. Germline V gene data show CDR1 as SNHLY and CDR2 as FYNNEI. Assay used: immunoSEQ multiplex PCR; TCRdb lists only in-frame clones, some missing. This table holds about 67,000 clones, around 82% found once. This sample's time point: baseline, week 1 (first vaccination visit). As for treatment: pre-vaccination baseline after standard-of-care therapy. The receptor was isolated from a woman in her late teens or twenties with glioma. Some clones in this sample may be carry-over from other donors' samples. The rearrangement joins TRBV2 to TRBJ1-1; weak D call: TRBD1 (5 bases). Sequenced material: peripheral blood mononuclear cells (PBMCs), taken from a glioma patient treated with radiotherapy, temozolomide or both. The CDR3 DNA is TGTGCCAGCACGAGGGGAACTGAAGCTTTCTTT. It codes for CASTRGTEAFF.